This T cell receptor beta chain stems from a study of blood T cell repertoires in COVID-19 (TCRdb year 2020). In the study overall: The collaborator samples originated in the United States, Italy and Spain and spanned the acute and convalescent phases of COVID-19. The prospective study material was composed of cDNA or gDNA derived from T cells, B-cell-depleted T cells, or PBMCs. The repertoires were released in a freely available public database meant as a resource for research on the immune response to SARS-CoV-2. The dataset comprised deeply sampled blood TCRbeta repertoires from subjects exposed to, actively infected with, or recovered from COVID-19. The samples were drawn from two sources: the first 160 participants of the ongoing ImmuneRACE study, and 1,254 subjects contributed by 6 global collaborators. HLA class I and class II types, where available, came from metadata supplied by the sample provider rather than from assay-based typing. Nearly every sample came with metadata listing a de-identified subject ID, COVID-19 status, age in years and sex. Paper-wide results and their limitations: The amount of clinical and demographic metadata varied by source and participant and was provided uncurated.

TCRbeta CDR3 regions were amplified from genomic DNA by means of the immunoSEQ Assay, a bias-controlled multiplex PCR. In the source study's methods: The number of nucleated cells in each sample was estimated by amplification of reference gene primers within the assay. To quantify the absolute abundance of each unique TCRbeta CDR3 rearrangement, sequence reads were collapsed and filtered. For each sample, productive Simpson clonality was calculated by taking the square root of Simpson's diversity index across productive rearrangements. TCRdb obtained this table from immuneACCESS and retained in-frame rearrangements with V and J assigned. These tables miss some clones; where compared with another copy, unresolved V genes account for less than half of the shortfall, and the remainder is unexplained. Clone size and V and J calls were adopted from that table, with D and trimming inferred from the DNA. The sample profile shows approximately 84,000 clones; around four fifths of them were found once. Of the sample, 10% to 12% is held by the ten largest clones.

The CDR3 measures 16 amino acids from cysteine to phenylalanine. Here the CDR3 DNA is all that survives: 48 bases in frame from base 1. The germline ends are 13 bases apart after V is trimmed by 5 bases and J by 0 bases. CDR1 LGHNA and CDR2 YNFKEQ were looked up in the germline V gene. Whole blood was collected in K2EDTA tubes by collaborating institutions according to the institutions' own protocols. Collaborator samples were shipped for TCRbeta analysis as frozen whole blood, isolated PBMCs, or DNA extracted from either sample type. Note on this clone: Its recognized antigen is unknown. Base qualities are not provided; no much larger clone lies one nucleotide away.

Material: peripheral blood. The origin of this receptor is a human donor in a cohort sampled during active COVID-19. Recombination linked TRBV4-2 to TRBJ1-4, with TRBD1 tentatively as D gene (6 bases match). The CDR3 protein is CASSSIPGATNEKLFF. DNA sequence: TGTGCCAGCAGCTCCATACCAGGGGCAACTAATGAAAAACTGTTTTTT.